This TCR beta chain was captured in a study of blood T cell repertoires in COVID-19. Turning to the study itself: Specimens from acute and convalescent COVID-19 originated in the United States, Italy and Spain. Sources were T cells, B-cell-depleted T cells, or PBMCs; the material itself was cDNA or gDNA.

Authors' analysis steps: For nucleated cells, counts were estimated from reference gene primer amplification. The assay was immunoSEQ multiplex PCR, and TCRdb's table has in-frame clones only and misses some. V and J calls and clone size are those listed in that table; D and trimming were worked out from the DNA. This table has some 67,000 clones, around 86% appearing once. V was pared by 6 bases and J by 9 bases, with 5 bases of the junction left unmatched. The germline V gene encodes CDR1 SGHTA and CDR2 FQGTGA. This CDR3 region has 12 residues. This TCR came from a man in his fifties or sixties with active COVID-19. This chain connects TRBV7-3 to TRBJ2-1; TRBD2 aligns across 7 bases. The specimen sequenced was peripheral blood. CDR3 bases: TGTGCCAGCAGTCTGAGCGGGGTTGAGCAGTTCTTC. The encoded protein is CASSLSGVEQFF.